This TCR beta chain originates from a study of monozygotic twins with inflammatory bowel disease. Study results and caveats: IBD-affected twins scored below their healthy co-twins in TCRbeta diversity (inverse Simpson). T cell subtypes that differed could not be told apart.

The germline gives CDR1 SGHRS, CDR2 YFSETQ. This CDR3 is 16 amino acids long. Total RNA input per TCR library was 3,000 to 4,500 ng. Using the 5' RACE reads, TCRdb records one entry per CDR3 protein without DNA. This sample's clone table lists approximately 400,000 distinct CDR3 sequences. Comments on this clonotype: Antigen: not known.

The gene calls are TRBV5-1 and TRBJ2-7. The material sequenced was blood. The receptor comes from a human donor with ulcerative colitis or Crohn's disease, or a healthy co-twin of an affected twin (not recorded which). CDR3 loop: CASSLVVSGPNPEQYF.